Presented here are 24 T cell receptor beta chains from one specimen sequenced in a study of blood T cell repertoires in COVID-19. Measured with immunoSEQ multiplex PCR; TCRdb has only the in-frame clones, and not every one. The profile shows 270,000 or so clones, 80% to 95% of them singletons. The sequencing input was PBMCs or T cells enriched from blood (not recorded which). The receptors come from a man aged 35 to 55 who had been exposed to COVID-19.

This clone has just a few counts. V usage is TRBV6-5 and J usage is TRBJ1-2; D is uncertain. Germline V lookup: CDR1 MNHEY, CDR2 SVGAGI. Trimming took 10 bases from V and 8 from J, leaving 23 bases between them. CDR3 length: 14 residues. CDR3 region: CATRRAGLRVGYTF. CDR3 nucleotides: TGTGCCACTCGGAGGGCAGGACTCCGTGTGGGCTACACCTTC.

The rearrangement uses TRBV25-1 and TRBJ1-6; D remains unclear. The CDR3 length is 16 residues. The ends were cut back, 1 base at V and 8 bases at J, with 15 bases in the middle. Germline CDR1 MGHDK, CDR2 SYGVNS. CDR3 DNA sequence: TGTGCCAGCAGTGAATTTGAGGGCCCCATCGATTCACCCCTCCACTTT. The encoded protein is CASSEFEGPIDSPLHF.

The chain has TRBV11-2 and TRBJ2-3; 9 nucleotides match TRBD2. V dropped 5 bases and J dropped 0; count of bases not matched to a gene: 9. The CDR3 has 17 amino acids. CDR1 SGHAT and CDR2 FQNNGV come from the germline V gene. DNA for the CDR3: TGTGCCAGCAGCCTCAATAGCGGGAGTGTTAGCACAGATACGCAGTATTTT. This codes for CASSLNSGSVSTDTQYF. Complete variable domain (other parts from reference TRBV11-2 and TRBJ2-3): EAGVAQSPRYKIIEKRQSVAFWCNPISGHATLYWYQQILGQGPKLLIQFQNNGVVDDSQLPKDRFSAERLKGVDSTLKIQPAKLEDSAVYLCASSLNSGSVSTDTQYFGPGTRLTVL.

The chain's CDR3 is CASRLTGDQNTEAFF. The CDR3 DNA reads TGTGCCAGCAGGCTGACAGGGGACCAGAACACTGAAGCTTTCTTT. The gene calls are TRBV28 and TRBJ1-1; TRBD1 aligns across 8 bases. The CDR3 contains 15 residues. V dropped 6 bases and J dropped 1; count of bases not matched to a gene: 7. Germline assignment: CDR1 MDHEN and CDR2 SYDVKM.

This rearrangement joins TRBV10-3 to TRBJ1-2, with TRBD1 matching over 9 bases. The trim removed 6 bases at V and 0 bases at J, leaving 5 bases unmatched. CDR3 length equals 15 residues. CDR1 is ENHRY and CDR2 is SYGVKD in the germline V gene. The CDR3 nucleotides read TGTGCCATCAGGGGACAGGGCGATCCTAACTATGGCTACACCTTC. Residues: CAIRGQGDPNYGYTF.

This CDR3 is CASRPRRGRPNQPQHF. CDR3 DNA: TGTGCCAGCAGACCCCGCAGGGGCCGTCCGAACCAGCCCCAGCATTTT. The chain recombines TRBV28 with TRBJ1-5; D possibly corresponds to TRBD1 (6 bases). The V gene lost 6 bases and the J gene lost 7 bases, with 22 bases spanning the gap. From germline, CDR1 is MDHEN and CDR2 SYDVKM. The CDR3 totals 16 residues.

This rearrangement joins TRBV27 to TRBJ2-1, with D perhaps TRBD2 (6 bases). Trimming stripped 4 bases from V and 0 bases from J, with 13 bases between. Germline CDR1 reads MNHEY; CDR2 reads SMNVEV (reference sequence). This CDR3 contains 16 residues. This CDR3 reads CASSSPGLSSYNEQFF. Written as DNA, the CDR3 is TGTGCCAGCAGTTCCCCCGGACTATCCTCCTACAATGAGCAGTTCTTC.

The chain uses TRBV30 and TRBJ2-7; 10 nucleotides line up with TRBD2. This CDR3 has 15 amino acids. With 0 bases clipped from V and 2 bases from J, the junction kept 4 bases outside the gene matches. Germline values: CDR1 GTSNPN, CDR2 SVGIG (reference sequence). This chain's CDR3 is CAWSVSLAGAYEQYF. DNA of the CDR3: TGTGCCTGGAGTGTAAGCCTAGCGGGGGCCTACGAGCAGTACTTC.

The chain uses TRBV10-3 and TRBJ1-2; D is unclear. The CDR3 totals 13 residues. Germline V gives CDR1 ENHRY, CDR2 SYGVKD. V was pared by 2 bases and J by 6 bases, with 10 bases between. CDR3 protein: CAISEVAPNGYTF. The CDR3 coding sequence is TGTGCCATCAGTGAGGTGGCACCCAATGGCTACACCTTC.

CDR3 coding DNA: TGTGCCAGTAGTACTCCGGGACAGGGGATTTATAGCAATCAGCCCCAGCATTTT. Protein product: CASSTPGQGIYSNQPQHF. The V gene is TRBV19, the J gene TRBJ1-5; 10 nucleotides align to TRBD1. From germline, CDR1 is LNHDA and CDR2 SQIVND (reference sequence). V shed 4 bases and J 0 bases; nucleotides not matched to a gene: 9. The CDR3 contains 18 residues.

This chain uses TRBV29-1 with TRBJ1-5, with D perhaps TRBD1 (6 bases). V lost 2 bases to trimming and J lost 4 bases, with 9 bases between them. The CDR3 length is 13 residues. The germline V gene encodes CDR1 SQVTM and CDR2 ANQGSEA. CDR3 coding DNA: TGCAGCGTTGAAATGGACAGTAATCAGCCCCAGCATTTT. Its translation: CSVEMDSNQPQHF.

The chain is built from TRBV9 and TRBJ2-7, with TRBD2 identical over 8 bases. The CDR3 loop spans 16 amino acids. V was clipped by 4 bases and J by 3 bases; unmatched bases: 12. Germline V lookup: CDR1 SGDLS, CDR2 YYNGEE. CDR3 in DNA: TGTGCCAGCAGCCAAGTTCCCAGCGGGAGTCTCTACGAGCAGTACTTC. As protein: CASSQVPSGSLYEQYF.

The chain carries TRBV6-2 or TRBV6-3 and TRBJ2-4, with D possibly being TRBD2 (5 bases). There are 17 residues in the CDR3. Trimming shortened V by 0 bases and J by 0 bases, and 12 bases separated the two germline ends. Germline CDR1 is MNHEY and CDR2 is SVGEGT. This CDR3 is CASSYSSSSPAKNIQYF. CDR3 nucleotides: TGTGCCAGCAGTTACTCGTCGTCTAGCCCAGCCAAAAACATTCAGTACTTC.

V gene TRBV18 combines with J gene TRBJ2-4, with 8 bases lining up with TRBD2. The CDR3 runs to 17 residues. The V segment lost 2 bases and the J segment 5 bases; nucleotides outside the gene matches: 11. CDR1 KGHSH and CDR2 LQKENI come from the germline V gene. The CDR3: CASSPDGRAFSQNIQYF. The CDR3 coding sequence is TGTGCCAGCTCACCAGACGGGAGGGCCTTCAGCCAAAACATTCAGTACTTC.

The chain joins TRBV7-9 to TRBJ2-7; 10 nucleotides agree with TRBD1. With V trimmed by 3 bases and J by 3 bases, 8 bases remained unmatched. This CDR3 has 16 amino acids. The germline CDR1 and CDR2 sequences are SEHNR and FQNEAQ (reference sequence). The CDR3, as DNA: TGTGCCAGCAGCTTCCCACCCGGGACAGGGGACTACGAGCAGTACTTC. Protein sequence: CASSFPPGTGDYEQYF.

This chain joins TRBV20-1 and TRBJ2-5; 8 positions match TRBD2. The CDR3 runs 18 residues. The germline CDR1 and CDR2 sequences are DFQATT and SNEGSKA (reference sequence). Trimming removed 3 bases from V and 6 bases from J; junction bases left unmatched: 21. The CDR3 region is CSASNPRVGAGETKTQYF. Written as DNA, the CDR3 is TGCAGTGCTAGTAACCCCCGGGTTGGAGCGGGAGAGACGAAGACCCAGTACTTC.

This clone showed up just a few times. The rearrangement uses TRBV5-6 and TRBJ2-5; D might be TRBD2 (6 bases). Germline V lookup: CDR1 SGHDT, CDR2 YYEEEE. V was trimmed by 2 bases and J by 4 bases, leaving 15 bases between them. The length of the CDR3 is 15 residues. The CDR3, as DNA: TGTGCCAGCAGCTTCCGGCAAATGGGAGGAGAGACCCAGTACTTC. Protein product: CASSFRQMGGETQYF.

This rearrangement joins TRBV9 to TRBJ1-1; 8 bases map to TRBD1. The CDR3 consists of 13 residues. V lost 0 bases to trimming and J lost 11 bases; unmatched junction nucleotides: 6. The germline CDR1 and CDR2 sequences are SGDLS and YYNGEE. The CDR3 sequence: CASSVVTGESAFF. The CDR3 bases are TGTGCCAGCAGCGTAGTGACAGGGGAATCGGCTTTCTTT.

V is TRBV6-2 or TRBV6-3 and J is TRBJ1-5; TRBD1 is a possible D gene (6 bases). V was pared by 3 bases and J by 6 bases, with 15 bases between. CDR1 and CDR2 from the germline V gene are MNHEY and SVGEGT. The CDR3 has 15 amino acids. CDR3 nucleotide sequence: TGTGCCAGCAGTTATTCCCCCCAGGGGAGTCAGCCCCAGCATTTT. The encoded protein is CASSYSPQGSQPQHF.

This clone was detected only once. The V gene is TRBV28, the J gene TRBJ1-2, with 7 bases identical to TRBD1. The CDR3 runs 16 residues. The germline V gene encodes CDR1 MDHEN and CDR2 SYDVKM. Germline trimming cut 5 bases from V and 0 bases from J; bases unmatched to any gene: 9. The CDR3 sequence is CASSPLGTEANYGYTF. The CDR3 DNA sequence: TGTGCCAGCAGTCCCCTCGGGACAGAAGCTAACTATGGCTACACCTTC.

CDR3 amino acids: CASSFRDRGGNQPQHF. The DNA of the CDR3 is TGTGCCAGCAGCTTCCGGGACAGGGGTGGCAATCAGCCCCAGCATTTT. The chain couples TRBV7-2 to TRBJ1-5; TRBD1 agrees at 10 bases. CDR1 is SGHTA, CDR2 FQGNSA, per germline. The CDR3 loop spans 16 amino acids. Trimming at V came to 3 bases and at J to 2 bases, leaving 4 bases not matched to a gene.

The V gene is TRBV4-1, the J gene TRBJ2-7; TRBD2 agrees at 7 bases. Germline V lookup: CDR1 MGHRA, CDR2 YSYEKL. This CDR3 comprises 15 residues. Losses at the gene ends were 1 base for V and 1 base for J; bases not matched to a gene: 4. The CDR3 spells CASSQGLAVSYEQYF. CDR3 in DNA: TGCGCCAGCAGCCAAGGCCTAGCGGTATCCTACGAGCAGTACTTC.

Notes on this clone: Other nucleotide sequences in the sample specify the same CDR3. The chain carries TRBV10-3 and TRBJ2-7; no firm D call. The ends were cut back, 3 bases at V and 4 bases at J, with 7 bases in the middle. Germline V gene data show CDR1 as ENHRY and CDR2 as SYGVKD. This CDR3 spans 12 amino acids. The CDR3 DNA is TGTGCCATCAGTGACAGCGCGTACGAGCAGTACTTC. Translated, it gives CAISDSAYEQYF.

In regard to this clone: Additional DNA sequences in this sample encode the identical CDR3. The genes are TRBV27 and TRBJ1-5; TRBD1 might be the D (5 bases). There are 14 residues in the CDR3. Trimming took 2 bases from V and 0 from J, leaving 5 bases between them. In germline, CDR1 is MNHEY, CDR2 SMNVEV (reference sequence). CDR3 sequence: CASSLQGSNQPQHF. CDR3 nucleotide sequence: TGTGCCAGCAGTTTACAGGGTAGCAATCAGCCCCAGCATTTT.